Shown below are 8 T cell receptor beta chains from a single sample sequenced in a study of blood T cell repertoires in COVID-19. The data were produced by immunoSEQ multiplex PCR, yet TCRdb's version contains in-frame clones alone and is incomplete. The repertoire holds 100,000 to 120,000 clones, with approximately 82% as singletons. The sequenced material came from peripheral blood. The receptors originated from a woman aged 80 or over with acute or convalescent COVID-19.

This sequence joins TRBV7-9 and TRBJ2-3; D may be TRBD2 (6 bases). The CDR3 has 12 residues. Trimming took 5 bases from V and 9 from J, leaving 12 bases between them. The germline V gene encodes CDR1 SEHNR and CDR2 FQNEAQ (reference sequence). CDR3 sequence (DNA): TGTGCCAGCAGCCTACTCCGGGGGACGCAGTATTTT. Translation gives CASSLLRGTQYF.

The genes are TRBV4-2 and TRBJ1-3; 8 bases are shared with TRBD1. The CDR3 covers 19 residues. CDR1 is LGHNA, CDR2 YNFKEQ, per germline. After removal of 0 bases from V and 0 bases from J, the junction contained 10 bases not matched to a gene. The CDR3 here is CASSQDQGAWINSGNTIYF. CDR3 coding DNA: TGTGCCAGCAGCCAAGATCAGGGGGCATGGATCAACTCTGGAAACACCATATATTTT.

V usage is TRBV13 and J usage is TRBJ2-7; TRBD1 is a possible D gene (5 bases). Trimming stripped 1 base from V and 7 bases from J, with 14 bases between. The CDR3 sequence is 14 residues long. CDR1 and CDR2 from the germline V gene are PRHDT and FYEKMQ (reference sequence). For the CDR3, the DNA is TGTGCCAGCAGCTTAGATGGCCCTCCAGGGGAGCAGTACTTC. Amino acid sequence: CASSLDGPPGEQYF.

The chain joins TRBV13 to TRBJ2-3; D gene uncertain. Germline V gene sequence: CDR1 PRHDT, CDR2 FYEKMQ (reference sequence). The CDR3 has 12 amino acids. Trimming pared 0 bases from V and 7 bases from J, leaving 5 bases between. The CDR3 bases are TGTGCCAGCAGCTTAGGGACATATACGCAGTATTTT. The encoded protein is CASSLGTYTQYF. Using reference TRBV13 and TRBJ2-3 for the parts outside the CDR3, the full variable domain is AAGVIQSPRHLIKEKRETATLKCYPIPRHDTVYWYQQGPGQDPQFLISFYEKMQSDKGSIPDRFSAQQFSDYHSELNMSSLELGDSALYFCASSLGTYTQYFGPGTRLTVL.

This clone came up once. The genes are TRBV7-9 and TRBJ1-2; D gene uncertain. Germline V lookup: CDR1 SEHNR, CDR2 FQNEAQ (reference sequence). V was cut by 1 base and J by 6 bases, with 9 bases left in between. This CDR3 region has 13 residues. The CDR3 nucleotides read TGTGCCAGCAGCTTAGAGACCGGGGATGGCTACACCTTC. Its protein product is CASSLETGDGYTF.

This sequence joins TRBV7-2 and TRBJ2-7; 9 bases fit TRBD1. Looked up from germline, CDR1 is SGHTA and CDR2 is FQGNSA. After removal of 5 bases from V and 2 bases from J, the junction contained 7 bases not matched to a gene. This CDR3 spans 15 amino acids. The CDR3 region is CASSPDRGRTYEQYF. In DNA, the CDR3 is TGTGCCAGCAGCCCAGACAGGGGGAGGACCTACGAGCAGTACTTC.

This clone has only a few counts. This rearrangement joins TRBV14 to TRBJ1-5; D call uncertain. The V end lost 3 bases, the J end lost 4 bases, and 4 bases lay between the germline ends. The germline CDR1 and CDR2 sequences are SGHDN and FVKESK. The CDR3 spans 12 residues. The CDR3 region has the DNA TGTGCCAGCAGCCAGGCTAATCAGCCCCAGCATTTT. Amino acid sequence: CASSQANQPQHF.

The chain links TRBV9 to TRBJ1-6; D uncertain. This CDR3 has 17 amino acids. Trimming cost V 0 bases and J 3 bases, with 13 bases left between them. The germline gives CDR1 SGDLS, CDR2 YYNGEE. The CDR3 DNA follows: TGTGCCAGCAGCGTAGAGTCCCAACTTATCTATAATTCACCCCTCCACTTT. As protein: CASSVESQLIYNSPLHF.